Below, 10 T cell receptor beta chains from the same sample are listed, as sequenced in a study of blood T cell repertoires in COVID-19. The repertoire was sequenced with immunoSEQ multiplex PCR; TCRdb's copy has only in-frame clones and lacks some. The top ten hold over 11% of the sample, which has about 34,000 clones, more than 70% seen once. Specimen: peripheral blood. The receptors come from a human donor with active COVID-19. The donor label of this sample is uncertain.

The V call is TRBV6-5, the J call TRBJ1-3, with D possibly TRBD1 on 5 matching bases. The germline CDR1 and CDR2 sequences are MNHEY and SVGAGI. The V end lost 5 bases, the J end lost 0 bases, and 11 bases lay between the germline ends. The CDR3 runs 15 residues. DNA of the CDR3: TGTGCCAGCAGTCGTTCAGGGATCTCTGGAAACACCATATATTTT. It specifies CASSRSGISGNTIYF.

The chain couples TRBV4-1 to TRBJ1-3; D perhaps matches TRBD1 (5 bases). Germline V gene sequence: CDR1 MGHRA, CDR2 YSYEKL. The CDR3 has 16 residues. Trimming removed 1 base from V and 2 bases from J, with 12 bases in between. For the CDR3, the DNA is TGCGCCAGCAGCCAAGGGAGAGGGGAGGCTGGAAACACCATATATTTT. This sequence encodes CASSQGRGEAGNTIYF.

The CDR3 DNA sequence: TGTGCCAGCTGTTTACTGGGGGCGGTTGGGGCCAACGTCCTGACTTTC. Protein: CASCLLGAVGANVLTF. This sequence joins TRBV13 and TRBJ2-6; a possible D gene is TRBD1 (6 bases). CDR1 is PRHDT, CDR2 FYEKMQ, per germline (reference sequence). Trimming stripped 8 bases from V and 3 bases from J, with 17 bases between. The CDR3 covers 16 residues.

The rearrangement links TRBV6-1 to TRBJ2-7; tentative D call: TRBD1 (5 bases). The CDR3 spans 15 residues. Trimming stripped 2 bases from V and 2 bases from J, with 13 bases between. Germline CDR1 reads MNHNS; CDR2 reads SASEGT. The DNA of the CDR3 is TGTGCCAGCAGTGAAAGTTGGGGCGGAACCTACGAGCAGTACTTC. This sequence encodes CASSESWGGTYEQYF.

V and J are TRBV25-1 and TRBJ1-5, with 7 bases matching TRBD1. The trim removed 3 bases at V and 5 bases at J, leaving 4 bases unmatched. The CDR3 runs to 14 residues. Germline V lookup: CDR1 MGHDK, CDR2 SYGVNS. CDR3 in amino acids: CASSEDRNDQPQHF. The CDR3 DNA is TGTGCCAGCAGTGAGGACAGGAACGATCAGCCCCAGCATTTT.

The J gene is TRBJ2-2, the V gene TRBV4-3; D might be TRBD2 (6 bases). V lost 1 base and J 8 bases, leaving 14 bases between the germline ends. Per the germline V gene, CDR1 is LGHNA and CDR2 is YSLEER. The CDR3 extends over 15 amino acids. The CDR3 spells CASSQGGTVSGELFF. The CDR3 DNA reads as TGCGCCAGCAGCCAAGGCGGGACGGTGTCGGGGGAGCTGTTTTTT.

A remark on this clone: At one of its ends the junction is not consistent with the germline gene, which may arise from a read error. The V gene is TRBV2, the J gene TRBJ2-7, with 12 bases matching TRBD1. Germline V lookup: CDR1 SNHLY, CDR2 FYNNEI. The CDR3 is 13 amino acids. CDR3 DNA sequence: TGTGCCAGTGGGACAGGGGGCGATCCCAAAAGCTGCTTC. The encoded protein is CASGTGGDPKSCF.

The chain uses TRBV6-5 and TRBJ2-1; 8 bases agree with TRBD2. CDR1 and CDR2 (germline): MNHEY, SVGAGI. CDR3 size: 15 residues. The V segment lost 6 bases and the J segment 7 bases; nucleotides outside the gene matches: 11. The CDR3 nucleotides read TGTGCCAGCAGGCTGCAGCGGGGGAGCAGGAATGAGCAGTTCTTC. This translates into CASRLQRGSRNEQFF.

V and J are TRBV7-9 and TRBJ2-1; perhaps TRBD2 as D (6 bases). The CDR3 spans 16 residues. Germline V gene sequence: CDR1 SEHNR, CDR2 FQNEAQ (reference sequence). The V end was cut by 5 bases, the J end by 0 bases, with 14 bases between. The CDR3 nucleotides are TGTGCCAGCAGCCAAAGGGACTTTAGCTCCTACAATGAGCAGTTCTTC. Translating it yields CASSQRDFSSYNEQFF.

The CDR3 loop is CASSPRELAYNEQFF. The CDR3 bases are TGTGCCAGCAGCCCCAGGGAACTGGCCTACAATGAGCAGTTCTTC. This sequence joins TRBV9 and TRBJ2-1; TRBD1 might be the D (5 bases). The CDR3 length is 15 residues. Deletions cut 4 bases from V and 2 bases from J, with 13 bases between. Germline CDR1 SGDLS, CDR2 YYNGEE.